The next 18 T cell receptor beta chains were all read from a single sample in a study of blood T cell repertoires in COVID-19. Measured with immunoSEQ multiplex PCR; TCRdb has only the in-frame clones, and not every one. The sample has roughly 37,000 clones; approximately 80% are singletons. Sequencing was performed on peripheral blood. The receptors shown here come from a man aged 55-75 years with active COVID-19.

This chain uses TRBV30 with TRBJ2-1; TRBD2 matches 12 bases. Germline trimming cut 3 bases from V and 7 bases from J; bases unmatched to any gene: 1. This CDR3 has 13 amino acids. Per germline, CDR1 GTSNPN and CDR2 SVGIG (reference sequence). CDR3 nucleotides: TGTGCCTGGAGGCTAGCGGGAGGGAATGAGCAGTTCTTC. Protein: CAWRLAGGNEQFF.

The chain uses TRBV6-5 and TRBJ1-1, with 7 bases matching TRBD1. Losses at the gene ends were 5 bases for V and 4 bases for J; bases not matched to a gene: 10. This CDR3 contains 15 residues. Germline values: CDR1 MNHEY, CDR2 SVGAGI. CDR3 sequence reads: CASSPSPPGGTEAFF. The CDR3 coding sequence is TGTGCCAGCAGTCCATCACCCCCAGGGGGCACTGAAGCTTTCTTT.

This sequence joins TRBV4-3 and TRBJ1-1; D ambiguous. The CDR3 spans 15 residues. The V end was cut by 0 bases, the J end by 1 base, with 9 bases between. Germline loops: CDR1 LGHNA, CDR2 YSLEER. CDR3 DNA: TGCGCCAGCAGCCAAGATCTACAGAAGAACACTGAAGCTTTCTTT. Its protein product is CASSQDLQKNTEAFF.

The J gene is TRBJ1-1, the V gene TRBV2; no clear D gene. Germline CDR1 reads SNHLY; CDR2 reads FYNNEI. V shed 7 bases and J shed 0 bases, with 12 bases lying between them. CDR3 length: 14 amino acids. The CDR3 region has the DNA TGTGCCAGCAAAACAGTCACCATGAACACTGAAGCTTTCTTT. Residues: CASKTVTMNTEAFF.

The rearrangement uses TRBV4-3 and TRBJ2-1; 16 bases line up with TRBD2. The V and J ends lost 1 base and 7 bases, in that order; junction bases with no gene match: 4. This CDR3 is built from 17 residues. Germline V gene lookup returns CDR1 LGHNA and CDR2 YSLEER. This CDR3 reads CASSQVGLAGGLNEQFF. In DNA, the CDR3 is TGCGCCAGCAGCCAAGTGGGACTAGCGGGGGGGCTTAATGAGCAGTTCTTC.

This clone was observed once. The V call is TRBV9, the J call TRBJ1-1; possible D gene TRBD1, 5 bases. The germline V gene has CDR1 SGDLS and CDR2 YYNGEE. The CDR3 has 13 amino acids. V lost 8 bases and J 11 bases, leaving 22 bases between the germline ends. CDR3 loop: CASSLDGGSVAFF. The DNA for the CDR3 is TGTGCCAGTTCCCTAGATGGGGGGTCGGTGGCTTTCTTT.

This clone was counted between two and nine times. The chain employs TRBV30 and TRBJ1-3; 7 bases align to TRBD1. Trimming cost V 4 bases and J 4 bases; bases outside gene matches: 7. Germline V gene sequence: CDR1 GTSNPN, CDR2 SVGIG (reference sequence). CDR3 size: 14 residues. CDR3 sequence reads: CAWTTGAFGNTIYF. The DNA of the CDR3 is TGTGCCTGGACAACAGGGGCCTTCGGAAACACCATATATTTT. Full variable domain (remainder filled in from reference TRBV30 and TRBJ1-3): SQTIHQWPATLVQPVGSPLSLECTVEGTSNPNLYWYRQAAGRGLQLLFYSVGIGQISSEVPQNLSASRPQDRQFILSSKKLLLSDSGFYLCAWTTGAFGNTIYFGEGSWLTVV.

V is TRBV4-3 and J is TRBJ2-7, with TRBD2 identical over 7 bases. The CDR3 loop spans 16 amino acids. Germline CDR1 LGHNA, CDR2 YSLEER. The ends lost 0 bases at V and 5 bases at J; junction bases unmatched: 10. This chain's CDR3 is CASSQDLGGDGHEQYF. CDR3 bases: TGCGCCAGCAGCCAAGATCTGGGGGGGGACGGACACGAGCAGTACTTC.

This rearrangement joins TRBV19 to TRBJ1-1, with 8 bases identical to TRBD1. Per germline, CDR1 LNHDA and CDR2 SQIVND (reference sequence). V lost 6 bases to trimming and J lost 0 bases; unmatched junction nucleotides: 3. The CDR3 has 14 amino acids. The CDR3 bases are TGTGCCAGTAGGAGGGACAGGCTGAACACTGAAGCTTTCTTT. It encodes CASRRDRLNTEAFF.

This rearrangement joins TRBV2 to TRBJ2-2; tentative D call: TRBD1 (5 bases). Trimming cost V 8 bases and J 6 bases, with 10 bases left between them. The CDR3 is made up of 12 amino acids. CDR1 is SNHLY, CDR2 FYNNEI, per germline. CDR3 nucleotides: TGTGCCAGCTTAGGGGCGGCCGGGGAGCTGTTTTTT. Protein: CASLGAAGELFF.

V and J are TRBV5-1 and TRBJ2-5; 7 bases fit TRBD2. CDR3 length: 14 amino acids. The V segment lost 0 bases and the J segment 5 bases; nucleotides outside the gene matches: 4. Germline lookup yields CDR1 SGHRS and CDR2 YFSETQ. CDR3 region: CASSLEGGVETQYF. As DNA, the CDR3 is TGCGCCAGCAGCTTGGAGGGAGGGGTTGAGACCCAGTACTTC.

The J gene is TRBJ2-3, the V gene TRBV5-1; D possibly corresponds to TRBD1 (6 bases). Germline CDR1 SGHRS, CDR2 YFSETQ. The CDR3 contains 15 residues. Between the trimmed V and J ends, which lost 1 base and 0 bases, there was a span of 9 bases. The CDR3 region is CASSLQGKSTDTQYF. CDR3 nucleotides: TGCGCCAGCAGCTTGCAGGGGAAAAGCACAGATACGCAGTATTTT.

The CDR3 reads CASSRSVGGRTGTQYF. DNA of the CDR3: TGTGCCAGCAGCCGGTCGGTGGGAGGGAGAACGGGTACGCAGTATTTT. V and J are TRBV14 and TRBJ2-3, with TRBD2 matching 7 bases. The length of the CDR3 is 16 residues. V lost 4 bases to trimming and J lost 8 bases; unmatched junction nucleotides: 15. Germline V gene lookup returns CDR1 SGHDN and CDR2 FVKESK.

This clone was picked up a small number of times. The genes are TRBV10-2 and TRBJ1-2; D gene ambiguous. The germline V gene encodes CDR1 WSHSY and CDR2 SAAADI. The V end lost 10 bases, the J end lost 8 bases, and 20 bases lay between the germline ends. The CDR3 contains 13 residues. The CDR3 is CATLMAGGEGYTF. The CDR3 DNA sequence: TGCGCCACCTTAATGGCAGGCGGGGAAGGCTACACCTTC.

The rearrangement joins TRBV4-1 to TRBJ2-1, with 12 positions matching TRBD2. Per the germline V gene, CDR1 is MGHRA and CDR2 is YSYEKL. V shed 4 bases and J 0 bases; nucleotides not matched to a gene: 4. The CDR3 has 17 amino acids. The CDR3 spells CASSPLTSGSSYNEQFF. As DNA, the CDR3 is TGCGCCAGCAGCCCATTGACTAGCGGGAGCTCCTACAATGAGCAGTTCTTC.

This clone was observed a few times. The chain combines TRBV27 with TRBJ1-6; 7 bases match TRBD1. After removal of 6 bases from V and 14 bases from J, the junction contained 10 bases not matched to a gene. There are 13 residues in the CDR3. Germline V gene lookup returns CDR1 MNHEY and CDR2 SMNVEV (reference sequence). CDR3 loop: CASRYTPTGTLHF. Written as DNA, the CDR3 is TGTGCCAGCAGATATACACCGACAGGGACCCTCCACTTT.

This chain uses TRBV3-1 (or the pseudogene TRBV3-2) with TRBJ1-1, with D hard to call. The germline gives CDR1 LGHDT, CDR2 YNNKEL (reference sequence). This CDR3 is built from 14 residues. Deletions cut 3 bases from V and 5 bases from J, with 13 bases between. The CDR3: CASSHTGPGTEAFF. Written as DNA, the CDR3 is TGTGCCAGCAGCCATACGGGCCCGGGGACTGAAGCTTTCTTT.

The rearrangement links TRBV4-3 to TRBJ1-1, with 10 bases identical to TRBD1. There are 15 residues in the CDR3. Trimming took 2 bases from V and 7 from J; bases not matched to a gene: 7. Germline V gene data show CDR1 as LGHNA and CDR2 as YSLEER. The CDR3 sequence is CASSQRTGGLGEAFF. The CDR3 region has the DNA TGCGCCAGCAGCCAAAGGACAGGGGGTTTAGGTGAAGCTTTCTTT.